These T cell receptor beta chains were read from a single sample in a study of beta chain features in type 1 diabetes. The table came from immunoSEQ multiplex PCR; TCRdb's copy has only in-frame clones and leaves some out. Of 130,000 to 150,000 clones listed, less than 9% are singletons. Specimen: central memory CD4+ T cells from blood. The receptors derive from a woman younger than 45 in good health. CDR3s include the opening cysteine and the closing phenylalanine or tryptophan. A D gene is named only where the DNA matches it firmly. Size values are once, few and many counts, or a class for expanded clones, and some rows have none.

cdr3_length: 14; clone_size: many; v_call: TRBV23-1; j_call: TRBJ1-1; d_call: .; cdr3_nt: TGCGCCAGCAGTCAATCGGCTCCGGGGAATGAAGCTTTCTTT; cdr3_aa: CASSQSAPGNEAFF
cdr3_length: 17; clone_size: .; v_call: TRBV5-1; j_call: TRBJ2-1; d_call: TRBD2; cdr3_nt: TGCGCCAGCAGCTTGGGGACTAGCGGGAGAGGGCCGCGTGAGCAGTTCTTC; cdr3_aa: CASSLGTSGRGPREQFF
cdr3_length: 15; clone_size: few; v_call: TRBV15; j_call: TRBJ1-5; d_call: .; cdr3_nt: TGTGCCACCAGCAGAGCGGGGGACTTCAATCAGCCCCAGCATTTT; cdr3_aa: CATSRAGDFNQPQHF
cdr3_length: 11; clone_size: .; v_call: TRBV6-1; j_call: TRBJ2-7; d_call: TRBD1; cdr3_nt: TGTGCCAGCAGTCGGACAGGCGAGCAGTACTTC; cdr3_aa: CASSRTGEQYF
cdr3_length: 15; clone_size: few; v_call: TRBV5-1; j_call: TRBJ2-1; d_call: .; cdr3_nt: TGCGCCAGCAGCGGAACGACTAGGAACTACAATGAGCAGTTCTTC; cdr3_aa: CASSGTTRNYNEQFF
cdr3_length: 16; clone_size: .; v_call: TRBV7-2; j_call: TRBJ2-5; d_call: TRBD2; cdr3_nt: TGTGCCAGCAGCCCCCAACTAGCGGGAGCATCTGAGACCCAGTACTTC; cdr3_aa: CASSPQLAGASETQYF
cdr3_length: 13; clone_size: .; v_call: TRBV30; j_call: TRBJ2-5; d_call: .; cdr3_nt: TGTGCCTGGACGCGGGGTGTCCAAGAGACCCAGTACTTC; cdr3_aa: CAWTRGVQETQYF
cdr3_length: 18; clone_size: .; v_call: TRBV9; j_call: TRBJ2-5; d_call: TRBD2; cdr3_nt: TGTGCCAGCAGCGAACGGACTAGCGGGAGTCGTCTTTCAGAGACCCAGTACTTC; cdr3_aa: CASSERTSGSRLSETQYF
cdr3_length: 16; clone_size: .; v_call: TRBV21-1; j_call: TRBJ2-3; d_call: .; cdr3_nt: .; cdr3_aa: CASSKVGAGSTDTQYF
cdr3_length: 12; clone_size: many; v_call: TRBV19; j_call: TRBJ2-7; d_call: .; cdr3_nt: TGTGCCAGACCGCGGGATACCTACGAGCAGTACTTC; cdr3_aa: CARPRDTYEQYF
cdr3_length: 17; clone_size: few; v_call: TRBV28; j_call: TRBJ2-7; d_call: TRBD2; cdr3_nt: TGTGCCAGCAGCCCTCATGGGGTGACTAGCGGGAAGCACGAGCAGTACTTC; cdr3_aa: CASSPHGVTSGKHEQYF
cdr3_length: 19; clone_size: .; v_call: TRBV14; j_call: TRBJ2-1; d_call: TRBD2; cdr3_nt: TGTGCCAGCAGCCCTCCAACGAGGCTGCTGGCGGGAGGACGTGGTGAGCAGTTCTTC; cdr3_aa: CASSPPTRLLAGGRGEQFF
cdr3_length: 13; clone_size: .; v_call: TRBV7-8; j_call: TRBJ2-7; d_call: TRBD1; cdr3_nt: TGTGCCAGCAGCGTAAGACAGGGATCCGAGCAGTACTTC; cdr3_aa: CASSVRQGSEQYF
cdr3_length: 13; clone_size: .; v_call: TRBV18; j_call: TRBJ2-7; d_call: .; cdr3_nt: TGTGCCAGCTCACTTACACAGGGTGCCGAGCAGTACTTC; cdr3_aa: CASSLTQGAEQYF
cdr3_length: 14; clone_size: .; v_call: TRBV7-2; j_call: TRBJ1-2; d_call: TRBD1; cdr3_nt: TGTGCCAGCAGCTTTAAACAGGGGGCGCATGGCTACACCTTC; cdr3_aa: CASSFKQGAHGYTF
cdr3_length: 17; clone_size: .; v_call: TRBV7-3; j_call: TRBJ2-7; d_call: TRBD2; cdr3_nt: TGTGCCAGCAGCCGCGGGGTCCAACGGGAGGACATCTACGAGCAGTACTTC; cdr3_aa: CASSRGVQREDIYEQYF
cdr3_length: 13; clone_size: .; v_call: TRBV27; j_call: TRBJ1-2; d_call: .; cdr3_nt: TGTGCCAGCAGTTTCGTACAGGGCCTCGGCTACACCTTC; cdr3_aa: CASSFVQGLGYTF
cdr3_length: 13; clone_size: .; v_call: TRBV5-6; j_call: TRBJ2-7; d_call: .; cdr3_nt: TGTGCCAGCAGCCTGGGACAATCCTACGAGCAGTACTTC; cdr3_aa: CASSLGQSYEQYF
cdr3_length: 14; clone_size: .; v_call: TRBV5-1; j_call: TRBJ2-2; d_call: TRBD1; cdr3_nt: TGCGCCAGCAGCTCACAGGGGGACGCCGGGGAGCTGTTTTTT; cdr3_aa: CASSSQGDAGELFF
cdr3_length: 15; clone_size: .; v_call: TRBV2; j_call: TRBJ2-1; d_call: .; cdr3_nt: TGTGCCAGCAGTGGTGAAGGGGGTTCCTACAATGAGCAGTTCTTC; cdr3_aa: CASSGEGGSYNEQFF
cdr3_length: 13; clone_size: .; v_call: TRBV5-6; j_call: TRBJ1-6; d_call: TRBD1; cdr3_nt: TGTGCCAGCAGCGTGACAGGGTCTTCACCCCTCCACTTT; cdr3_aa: CASSVTGSSPLHF
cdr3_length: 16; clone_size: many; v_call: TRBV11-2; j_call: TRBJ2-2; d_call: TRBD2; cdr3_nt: TGTGCCAGCAGACAAGCCGGGACTAGATGGGCCGGGGAGCTGTTTTTT; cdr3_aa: CASRQAGTRWAGELFF
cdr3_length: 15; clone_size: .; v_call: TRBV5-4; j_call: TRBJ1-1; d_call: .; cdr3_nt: TGCGCCAGCAGCCAAGAGGCCGTTATGAACACTGAAGCTTTCTTT; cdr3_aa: CASSQEAVMNTEAFF
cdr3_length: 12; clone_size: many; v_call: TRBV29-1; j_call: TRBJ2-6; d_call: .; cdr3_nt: TGCAGCGTTGAACTTCGTCGAGGCGTCCTGACTTTC; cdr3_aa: CSVELRRGVLTF
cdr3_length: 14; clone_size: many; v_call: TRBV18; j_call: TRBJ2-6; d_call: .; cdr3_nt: TGTGCCAGCTCACCACGAGCTGGGGCCAACGTCCTGACTTTC; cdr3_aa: CASSPRAGANVLTF
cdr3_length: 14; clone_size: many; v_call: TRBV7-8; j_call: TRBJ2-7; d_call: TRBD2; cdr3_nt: TGTGCCAGCAGCTCGACTAGCGGGACATACGAGCAGTACTTC; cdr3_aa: CASSSTSGTYEQYF
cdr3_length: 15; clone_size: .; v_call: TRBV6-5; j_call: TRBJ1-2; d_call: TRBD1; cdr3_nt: TGTGCCAGCAGTTACGGGGACAGGGGTGACTATGGCTACACCTTC; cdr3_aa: CASSYGDRGDYGYTF
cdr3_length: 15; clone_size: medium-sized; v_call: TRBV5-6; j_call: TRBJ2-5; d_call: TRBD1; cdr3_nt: TGTGCCAGCAGCCTTCGGACAGGGTCTGTTGAGACCCAGTACTTC; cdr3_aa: CASSLRTGSVETQYF
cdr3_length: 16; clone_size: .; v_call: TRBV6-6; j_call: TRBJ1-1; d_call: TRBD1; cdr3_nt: TGTGCCAGCAGTCCCGGGACAGGGACGAGAGACACTGAAGCTTTCTTT; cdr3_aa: CASSPGTGTRDTEAFF
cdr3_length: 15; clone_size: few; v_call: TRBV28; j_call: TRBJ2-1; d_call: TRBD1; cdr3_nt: TGTGCCAGCATCCCACCCGGGACAGGACACAATGAGCAGTTCTTC; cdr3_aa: CASIPPGTGHNEQFF
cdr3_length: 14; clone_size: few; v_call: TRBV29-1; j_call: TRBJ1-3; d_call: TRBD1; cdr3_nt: TGCAGCGTCCGGGACAGCAGCTCTGGAAACACCATATATTTT; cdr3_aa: CSVRDSSSGNTIYF
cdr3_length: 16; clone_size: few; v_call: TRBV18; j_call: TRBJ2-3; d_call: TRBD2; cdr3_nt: TGTGCCAGCTCACCACAACTAGCGGGAAGCACAGATACGCAGTATTTT; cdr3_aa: CASSPQLAGSTDTQYF
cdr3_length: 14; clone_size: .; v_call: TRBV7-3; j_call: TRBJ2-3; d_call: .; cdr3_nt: TGTGCCAGCAGCTTAACTAGCGATACAGATACGCAGTATTTT; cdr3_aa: CASSLTSDTDTQYF
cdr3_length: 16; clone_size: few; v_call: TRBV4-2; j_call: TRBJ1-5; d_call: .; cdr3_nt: TGTGCCAGCAGCCAAGACGCGGCCCGGAGCAATCAGCCCCAGCATTTT; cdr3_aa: CASSQDAARSNQPQHF
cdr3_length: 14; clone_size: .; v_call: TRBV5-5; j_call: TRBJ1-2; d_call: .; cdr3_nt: TGTGCCAGCAGCATGGAGGTTAGGAGCTATGGCTACACCTTC; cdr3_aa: CASSMEVRSYGYTF
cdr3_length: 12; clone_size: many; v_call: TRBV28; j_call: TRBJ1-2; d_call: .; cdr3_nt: TGTGCCAGCAACGAAGAGGGAGAGCGCTACACCTTC; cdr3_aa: CASNEEGERYTF
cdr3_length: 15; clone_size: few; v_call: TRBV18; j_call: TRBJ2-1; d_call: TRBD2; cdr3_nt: TGTGCCAGCTCACCAGGTACTAGCGGGAAGAATGAGCAGTTCTTC; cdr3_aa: CASSPGTSGKNEQFF
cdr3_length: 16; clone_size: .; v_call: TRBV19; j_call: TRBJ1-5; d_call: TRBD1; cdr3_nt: TGTGCCAGTAGTACAGACACAGGGGTTGGCGATCAGCCCCAGCATTTT; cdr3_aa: CASSTDTGVGDQPQHF
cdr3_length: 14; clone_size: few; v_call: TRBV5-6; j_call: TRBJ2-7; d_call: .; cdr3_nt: TGTGCCAGCAGCTTGGTTACCGGGTCCTACGAGCAGTACTTC; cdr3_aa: CASSLVTGSYEQYF
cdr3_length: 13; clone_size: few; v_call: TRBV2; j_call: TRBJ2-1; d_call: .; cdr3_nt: TGTGCCAGCCTTACCCAGTCCTACAATGAGCAGTTCTTC; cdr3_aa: CASLTQSYNEQFF
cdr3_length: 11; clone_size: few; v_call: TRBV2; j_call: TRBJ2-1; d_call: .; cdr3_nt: TGTGCCACCTCGTTCGACAATGAGCAGTTCTTC; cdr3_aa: CATSFDNEQFF
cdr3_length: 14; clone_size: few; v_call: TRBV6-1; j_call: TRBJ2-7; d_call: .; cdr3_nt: TGTGCCAGCACTCCACAGGTGAGCTCCTACGAGCAGTACTTC; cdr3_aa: CASTPQVSSYEQYF
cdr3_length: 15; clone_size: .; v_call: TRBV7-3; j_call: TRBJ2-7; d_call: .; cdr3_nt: TGTGCCAGCAGCCCCGGCCGGGGGAGCTCCTACGAGCAGTACTTC; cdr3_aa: CASSPGRGSSYEQYF
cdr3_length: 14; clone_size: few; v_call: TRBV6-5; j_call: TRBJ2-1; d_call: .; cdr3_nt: TGTGCCAGCAGTGCCACGGACGCCGGGGATGAGCAGTTCTTC; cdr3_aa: CASSATDAGDEQFF
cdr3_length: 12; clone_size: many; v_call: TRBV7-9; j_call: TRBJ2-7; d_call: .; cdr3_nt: TGTGCCAGCAGTCTCACTAGTACCGAGCAGTACTTC; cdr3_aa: CASSLTSTEQYF
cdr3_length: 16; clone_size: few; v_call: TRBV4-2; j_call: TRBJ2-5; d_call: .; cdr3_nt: TGTGCCAGCAGCCAAGTGGTCGGTAGCGAGGAGGAGACCCAGTACTTC; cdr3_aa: CASSQVVGSEEETQYF
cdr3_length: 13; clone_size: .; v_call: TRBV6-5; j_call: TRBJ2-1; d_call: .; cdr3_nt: TGTGCCAGCAGTTACTCGACTCAGGGAAAACAGTTCTTC; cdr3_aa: CASSYSTQGKQFF
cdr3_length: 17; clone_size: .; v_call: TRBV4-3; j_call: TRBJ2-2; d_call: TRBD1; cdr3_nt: TGCGCCAGCAGCACACGGACAGGGGTCCCTGACACCGGGGAGCTGTTTTTT; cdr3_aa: CASSTRTGVPDTGELFF
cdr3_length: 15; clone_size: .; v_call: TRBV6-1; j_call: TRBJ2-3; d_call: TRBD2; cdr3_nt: TGTGCCAGCAGTGAAGTTGGCGGGGGGACAGATACGCAGTATTTT; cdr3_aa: CASSEVGGGTDTQYF
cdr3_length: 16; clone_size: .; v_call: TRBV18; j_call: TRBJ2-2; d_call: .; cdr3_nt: TGTGCCAGCTCACCACGGTGGTTACCGGACACCGGGGAGCTGTTTTTT; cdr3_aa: CASSPRWLPDTGELFF
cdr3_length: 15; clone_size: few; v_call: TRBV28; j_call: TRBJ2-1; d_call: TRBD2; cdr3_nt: TGTGCCAGCATCCTAGCTGGTAGCGGGAACAATGAGCAGTTCTTC; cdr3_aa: CASILAGSGNNEQFF
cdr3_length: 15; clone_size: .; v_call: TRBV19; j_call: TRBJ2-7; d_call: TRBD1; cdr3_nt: TGTGCCAGTAGTCGCCCTTGGGCAGGGGGCAACGAGCAGTACTTC; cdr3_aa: CASSRPWAGGNEQYF
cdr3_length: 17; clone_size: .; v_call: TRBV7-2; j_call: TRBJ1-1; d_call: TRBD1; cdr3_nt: TGTGCCAGCAGCTTAGATCCCCCTCAGGGGGGAAACACTGAAGCTTTCTTT; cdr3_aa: CASSLDPPQGGNTEAFF